One and the same sample provided the 9 T cell receptor beta chains below, sequenced in a study of T cells in narcolepsy. Using immunoSEQ multiplex PCR, the repertoire was profiled, and TCRdb retains in-frame clones only, with some absent. The sample lists 20,000 to 30,000 clones, approximately 62% occurring once. Specimen: memory (CD45RA-) CD4+ T cells from blood. The receptors originated from a human donor in good health.

The rearrangement links TRBV5-1 to TRBJ2-7, with TRBD2 matching 14 bases. J lost 5 bases, V lost 7 bases, and 14 bases had no gene match. This CDR3 has 17 residues. From germline, CDR1 is SGHRS and CDR2 YFSETQ. The CDR3 reads CASCPGGLAGASNEQYF. As DNA, the CDR3 is TGCGCCAGCTGTCCTGGGGGACTAGCGGGAGCTTCCAACGAGCAGTACTTC.

In this sample, this clone turned up once. The genes are TRBV6-1 and TRBJ1-2; possible D gene TRBD1, 5 bases. The V end was cut by 5 bases, the J end by 5 bases, with 24 bases between. CDR1 MNHNS and CDR2 SASEGT come from the germline V gene. This CDR3 contains 17 residues. The CDR3 DNA sequence: TGTGCCAGCAGTAAAGGGGCCGGATCTGGTGGGATTTATGGCTACACCTTC. Its protein is CASSKGAGSGGIYGYTF.

V is TRBV30 and J is TRBJ1-5; D ambiguous. Germline CDR1 is GTSNPN and CDR2 is SVGIG (reference sequence). The V end lost 1 base, the J end lost 1 base, and 5 bases lay between the germline ends. The CDR3 length is 13 residues. In nucleotides, the CDR3 is TGTGCCTGGAGTGGCCAGAGCAATCAGCCCCAGCATTTT. Translation: CAWSGQSNQPQHF.

The chain recombines TRBV28 with TRBJ1-5; 9 positions match TRBD1. There are 16 residues in the CDR3. CDR1 and CDR2 (germline): MDHEN, SYDVKM. V trimming: 6 bases; J trimming: 0 bases; junction bases outside the gene matches: 6. The CDR3 protein is CASRYGQGSSNQPQHF. CDR3 DNA: TGTGCCAGCAGATATGGACAGGGGAGTAGCAATCAGCCCCAGCATTTT.

The CDR3 DNA reads TGTGCCAACGGGGGGACAGGAGGAGCCCCGGATACGCAGTATTTT. Its protein is CANGGTGGAPDTQYF. V and J are TRBV2 and TRBJ2-3; D is perhaps TRBD1 (8 bases). This CDR3 contains 15 residues. The germline gives CDR1 SNHLY, CDR2 FYNNEI. V lost 10 bases to trimming and J lost 6 bases, with 23 bases between them.

The CDR3 reads CSARGDGELFF. CDR3 coding DNA: TGCAGTGCTAGAGGCGACGGGGAGCTGTTTTTT. The rearrangement joins TRBV20-1 to TRBJ2-2; D is uncertain. The V end lost 1 base, the J end lost 7 bases, and 4 bases lay between the germline ends. The CDR3 is made up of 11 amino acids. Germline CDR1 DFQATT, CDR2 SNEGSKA (reference sequence).

The chain is built from TRBV6-5 and TRBJ1-1, with 7 bases identical to TRBD1. The CDR3 runs to 14 residues. The J segment lost 2 bases and the V segment lost 6 bases, leaving 6 bases of the junction unmatched. Germline CDR1 is MNHEY and CDR2 is SVGAGI. The CDR3 nucleotides read TGTGCCAGCAGCTTCGGACAGGTCAACACTGAAGCTTTCTTT. Translated, it gives CASSFGQVNTEAFF.

Concerning this clone: Other DNA sequences in this sample translate to the same CDR3. This sequence joins TRBV6-5 and TRBJ2-1; no reliable D call. With 5 bases removed from V and 0 bases from J, the gap between germline ends came to 11 bases. This CDR3 spans 15 amino acids. Germline lookup yields CDR1 MNHEY and CDR2 SVGAGI. The chain's CDR3 is CASSMTPSSYNEQFF. CDR3 coding DNA: TGTGCCAGCAGTATGACTCCCAGCTCCTACAATGAGCAGTTCTTC.

The chain is built from TRBV2 and TRBJ1-2; possible D gene TRBD1, 5 bases. The CDR3 extends over 12 amino acids. Germline values: CDR1 SNHLY, CDR2 FYNNEI. Trimming removed 6 bases from V and 8 bases from J, with 13 bases in between. CDR3 in amino acids: CASRGEGVGYTF. In DNA, the CDR3 is TGTGCCAGCAGGGGAGAAGGGGTCGGCTACACCTTC.